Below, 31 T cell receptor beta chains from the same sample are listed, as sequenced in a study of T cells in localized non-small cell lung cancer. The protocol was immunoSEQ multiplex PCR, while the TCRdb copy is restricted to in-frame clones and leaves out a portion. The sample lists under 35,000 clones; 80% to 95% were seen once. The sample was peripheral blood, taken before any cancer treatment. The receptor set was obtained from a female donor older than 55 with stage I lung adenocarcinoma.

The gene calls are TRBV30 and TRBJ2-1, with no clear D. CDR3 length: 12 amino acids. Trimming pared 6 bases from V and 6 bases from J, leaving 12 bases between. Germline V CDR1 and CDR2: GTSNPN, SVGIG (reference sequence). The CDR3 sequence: CACSTGANEQFF. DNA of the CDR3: TGTGCCTGCTCCACGGGCGCCAATGAGCAGTTCTTC.

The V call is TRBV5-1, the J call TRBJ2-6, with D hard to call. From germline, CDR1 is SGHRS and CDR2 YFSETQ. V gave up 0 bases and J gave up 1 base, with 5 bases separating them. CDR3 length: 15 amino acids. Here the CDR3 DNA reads TGCGCCAGCAGCTTGGGGTCTTCTGGGGCCAACGTCCTGACTTTC. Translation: CASSLGSSGANVLTF.

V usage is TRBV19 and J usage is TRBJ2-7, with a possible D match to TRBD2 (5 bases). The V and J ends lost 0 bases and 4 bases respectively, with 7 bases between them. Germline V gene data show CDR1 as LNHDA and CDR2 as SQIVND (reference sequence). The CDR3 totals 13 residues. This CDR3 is CASSIDRGYEQYF. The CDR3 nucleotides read TGTGCCAGTAGTATAGATCGAGGGTACGAGCAGTACTTC.

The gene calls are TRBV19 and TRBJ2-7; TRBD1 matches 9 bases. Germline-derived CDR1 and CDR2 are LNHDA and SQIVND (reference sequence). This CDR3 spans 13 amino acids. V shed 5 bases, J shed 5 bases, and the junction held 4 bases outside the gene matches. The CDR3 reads CASSYRGLDEQYF. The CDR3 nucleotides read TGTGCCAGTAGTTACAGGGGGCTCGACGAGCAGTACTTC.

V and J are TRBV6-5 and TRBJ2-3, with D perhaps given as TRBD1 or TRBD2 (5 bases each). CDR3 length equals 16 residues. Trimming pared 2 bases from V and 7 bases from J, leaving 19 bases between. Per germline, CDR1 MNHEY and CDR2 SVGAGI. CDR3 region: CASSYNPGRISYTQYF. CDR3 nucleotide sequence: TGTGCCAGCAGTTACAACCCGGGACGTATAAGTTATACGCAGTATTTT.

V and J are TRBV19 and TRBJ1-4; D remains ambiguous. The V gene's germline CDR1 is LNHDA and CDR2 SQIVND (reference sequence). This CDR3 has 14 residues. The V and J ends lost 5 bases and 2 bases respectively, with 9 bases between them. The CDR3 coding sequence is TGTGCCAGTAGTCGCCTCCTCACTAATGAAAAACTGTTTTTT. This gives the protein CASSRLLTNEKLFF. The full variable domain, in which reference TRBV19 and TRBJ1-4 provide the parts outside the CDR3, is DGGITQSPKYLFRKEGQNVTLSCEQNLNHDAMYWYRQDPGQGLRLIYYSQIVNDFQKGDIAEGYSVSREKKESFPLTVTSAQKNPTAFYLCASSRLLTNEKLFFGSGTQLSVL.

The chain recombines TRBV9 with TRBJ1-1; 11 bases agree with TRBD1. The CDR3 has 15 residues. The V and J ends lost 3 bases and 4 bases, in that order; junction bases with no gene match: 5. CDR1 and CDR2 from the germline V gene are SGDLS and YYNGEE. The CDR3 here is CASSGWDRGTTEAFF. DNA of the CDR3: TGTGCCAGCAGCGGGTGGGACAGGGGGACCACTGAAGCTTTCTTT.

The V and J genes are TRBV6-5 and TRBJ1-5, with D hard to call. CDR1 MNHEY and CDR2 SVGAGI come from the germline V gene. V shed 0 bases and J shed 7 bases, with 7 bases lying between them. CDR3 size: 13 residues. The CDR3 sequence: CASSYSPAQPQHF. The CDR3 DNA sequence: TGTGCCAGCAGTTACTCTCCGGCACAGCCCCAGCATTTT.

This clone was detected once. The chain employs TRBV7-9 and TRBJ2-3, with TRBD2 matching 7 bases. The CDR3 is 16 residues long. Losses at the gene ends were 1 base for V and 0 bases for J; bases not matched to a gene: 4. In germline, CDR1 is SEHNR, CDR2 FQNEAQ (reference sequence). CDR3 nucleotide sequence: TGTGCCAGCAGCTTAGGGGTTAGCGGGAGCACAGATACGCAGTATTTT. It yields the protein CASSLGVSGSTDTQYF.

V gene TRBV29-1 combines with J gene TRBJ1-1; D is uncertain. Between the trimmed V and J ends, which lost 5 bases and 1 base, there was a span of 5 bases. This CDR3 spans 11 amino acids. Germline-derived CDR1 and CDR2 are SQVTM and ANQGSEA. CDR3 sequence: CSVRENTEAFF. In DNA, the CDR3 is TGCAGCGTTAGAGAGAACACTGAAGCTTTCTTT.

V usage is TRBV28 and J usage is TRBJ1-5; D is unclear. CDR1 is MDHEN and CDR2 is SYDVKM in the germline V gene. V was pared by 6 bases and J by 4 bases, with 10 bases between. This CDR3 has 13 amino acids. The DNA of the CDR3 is TGTGCCAGCAGATCGAGCGGAAATCAGCCCCAGCATTTT. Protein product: CASRSSGNQPQHF. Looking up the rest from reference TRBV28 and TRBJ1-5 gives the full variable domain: DVKVTQSSRYLVKRTGEKVFLECVQDMDHENMFWYRQDPGLGLRLIYFSYDVKMKEKGDIPEGYSVSREKKERFSLILESASTNQTSMYLCASRSSGNQPQHFGDGTRLSIL.

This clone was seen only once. The CDR3 region has the DNA TGCGCCAGCAAAACAGGGGGCACAGATACGCAGTATTTT. Translated, it gives CASKTGGTDTQYF. J is TRBJ2-3 and V is TRBV10-2; 7 bases line up with TRBD1. Germline values: CDR1 WSHSY, CDR2 SAAADI. The CDR3 is 13 amino acids. With V trimmed by 7 bases and J by 1 base, 2 bases remained unmatched.

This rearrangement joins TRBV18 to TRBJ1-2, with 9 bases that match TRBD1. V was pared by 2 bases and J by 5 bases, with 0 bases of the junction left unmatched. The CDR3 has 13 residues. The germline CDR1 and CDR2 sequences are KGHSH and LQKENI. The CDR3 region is CASSPDRGYGYTF. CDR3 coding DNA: TGTGCCAGCTCACCAGACAGGGGGTATGGCTACACCTTC.

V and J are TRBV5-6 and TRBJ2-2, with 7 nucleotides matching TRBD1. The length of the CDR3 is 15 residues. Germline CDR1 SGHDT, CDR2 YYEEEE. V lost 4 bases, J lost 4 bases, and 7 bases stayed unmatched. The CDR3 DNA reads TGTGCCAGCAGCACAGGGGTTTCGGGCACCGGGGAGCTGTTTTTT. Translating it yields CASSTGVSGTGELFF.

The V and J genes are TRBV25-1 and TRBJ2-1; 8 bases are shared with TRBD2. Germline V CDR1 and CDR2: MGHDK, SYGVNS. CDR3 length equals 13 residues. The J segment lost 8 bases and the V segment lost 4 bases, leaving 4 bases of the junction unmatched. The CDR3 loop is CASSVAGRYEQFF. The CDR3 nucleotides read TGTGCCAGCAGTGTAGCGGGGAGGTATGAGCAGTTCTTC.

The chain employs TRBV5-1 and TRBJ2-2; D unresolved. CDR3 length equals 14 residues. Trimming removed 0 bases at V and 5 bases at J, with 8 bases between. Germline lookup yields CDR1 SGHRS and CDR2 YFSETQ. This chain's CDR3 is CASSLGRVTGELFF. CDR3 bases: TGCGCCAGCAGCTTGGGCAGAGTAACCGGGGAGCTGTTTTTT. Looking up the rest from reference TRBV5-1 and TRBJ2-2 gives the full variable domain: KAGVTQTPRYLIKTRGQQVTLSCSPISGHRSVSWYQQTPGQGLQFLFEYFSETQRNKGNFPGRFSGRQFSNSRSEMNVSTLELGDSALYLCASSLGRVTGELFFGEGSRLTVL.

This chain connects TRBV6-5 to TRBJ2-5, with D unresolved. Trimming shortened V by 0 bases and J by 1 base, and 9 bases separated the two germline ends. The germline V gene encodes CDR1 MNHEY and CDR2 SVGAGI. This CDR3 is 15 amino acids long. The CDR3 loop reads CASSYSTLSQETQYF. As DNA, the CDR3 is TGTGCCAGCAGTTACTCGACCCTCTCCCAAGAGACCCAGTACTTC.

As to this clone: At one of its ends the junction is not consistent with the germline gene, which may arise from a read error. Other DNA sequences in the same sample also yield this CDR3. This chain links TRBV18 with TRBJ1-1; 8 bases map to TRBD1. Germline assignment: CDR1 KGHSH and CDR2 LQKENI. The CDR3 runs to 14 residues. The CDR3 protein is CASSPQGGDTEAFF. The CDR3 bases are TGTGCCAGCTCCCCACAGGGGGGAGACACTGAAGCTTTCTTT.

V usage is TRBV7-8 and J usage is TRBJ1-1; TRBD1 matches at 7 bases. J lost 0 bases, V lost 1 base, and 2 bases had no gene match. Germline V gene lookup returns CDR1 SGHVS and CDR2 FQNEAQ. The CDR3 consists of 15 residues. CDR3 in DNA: TGTGCCAGCAGCTTAGGACAGGGTGTGAACACTGAAGCTTTCTTT. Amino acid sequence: CASSLGQGVNTEAFF.

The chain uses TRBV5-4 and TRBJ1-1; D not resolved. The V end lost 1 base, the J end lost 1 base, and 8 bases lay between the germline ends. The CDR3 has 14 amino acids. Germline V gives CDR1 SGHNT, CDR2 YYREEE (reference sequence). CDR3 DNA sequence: TGTGCCAGCAGCTTGAATCCTTCGAACACTGAAGCTTTCTTT. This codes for CASSLNPSNTEAFF.

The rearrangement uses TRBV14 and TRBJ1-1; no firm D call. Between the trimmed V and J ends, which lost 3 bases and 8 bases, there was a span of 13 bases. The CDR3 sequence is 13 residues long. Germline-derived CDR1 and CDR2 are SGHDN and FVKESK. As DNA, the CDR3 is TGTGCCAGCAGCCAGCAGAAAGGTAACGAAGCTTTCTTT. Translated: CASSQQKGNEAFF. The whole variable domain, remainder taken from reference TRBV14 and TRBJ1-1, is EAGVTQFPSHSVIEKGQTVTLRCDPISGHDNLYWYRRVMGKEIKFLLHFVKESKQDESGMPNNRFLAERTGGTYSTLKVQPAELEDSGVYFCASSQQKGNEAFFGQGTRLTVV.

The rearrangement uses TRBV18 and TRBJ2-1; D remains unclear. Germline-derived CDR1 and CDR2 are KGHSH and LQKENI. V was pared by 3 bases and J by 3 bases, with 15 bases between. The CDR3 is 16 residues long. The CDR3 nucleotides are TGTGCCAGCTCACCCCCCTGGGCAAATGGCTACAATGAGCAGTTCTTC. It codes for CASSPPWANGYNEQFF.

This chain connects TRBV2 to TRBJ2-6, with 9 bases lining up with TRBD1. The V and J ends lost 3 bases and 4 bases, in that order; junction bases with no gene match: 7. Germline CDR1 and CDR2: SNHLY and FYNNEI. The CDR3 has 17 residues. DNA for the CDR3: TGTGCCAGCAGTGAGTCAAACAGGGGGCCAGGGGCCAACGTCCTGACTTTC. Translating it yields CASSESNRGPGANVLTF.

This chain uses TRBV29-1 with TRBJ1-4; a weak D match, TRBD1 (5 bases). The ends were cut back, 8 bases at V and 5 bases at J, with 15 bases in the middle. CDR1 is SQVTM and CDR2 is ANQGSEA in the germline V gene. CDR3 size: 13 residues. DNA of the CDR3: TGCAGCATCCTACAGGACGTGAATGAAAAACTGTTTTTT. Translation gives CSILQDVNEKLFF.

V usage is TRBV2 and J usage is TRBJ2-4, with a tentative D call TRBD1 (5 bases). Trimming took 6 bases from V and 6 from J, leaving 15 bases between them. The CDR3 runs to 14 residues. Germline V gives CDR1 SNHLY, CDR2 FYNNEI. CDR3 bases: TGTGCCAGCAGCTATAGGACACTCGTAAACATTCAGTACTTC. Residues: CASSYRTLVNIQYF. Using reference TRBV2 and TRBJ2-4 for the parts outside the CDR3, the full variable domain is EPEVTQTPSHQVTQMGQEVILRCVPISNHLYFYWYRQILGQKVEFLVSFYNNEISEKSEIFDDQFSVERPDGSNFTLKIRSTKLEDSAMYFCASSYRTLVNIQYFGAGTRLSVL.

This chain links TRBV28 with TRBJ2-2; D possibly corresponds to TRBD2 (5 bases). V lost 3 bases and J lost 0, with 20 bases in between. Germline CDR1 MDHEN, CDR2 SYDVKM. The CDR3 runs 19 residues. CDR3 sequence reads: CASSLARGFTGSNTGELFF. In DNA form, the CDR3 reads TGTGCCAGCAGTTTGGCGAGAGGGTTCACGGGATCGAACACCGGGGAGCTGTTTTTT.

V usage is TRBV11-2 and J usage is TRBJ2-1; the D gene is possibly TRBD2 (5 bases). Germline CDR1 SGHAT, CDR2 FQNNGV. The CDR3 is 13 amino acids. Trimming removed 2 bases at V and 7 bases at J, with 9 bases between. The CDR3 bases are TGTGCCAGCAGCTTAACCGGGAATAATGAGCAGTTCTTC. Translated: CASSLTGNNEQFF.

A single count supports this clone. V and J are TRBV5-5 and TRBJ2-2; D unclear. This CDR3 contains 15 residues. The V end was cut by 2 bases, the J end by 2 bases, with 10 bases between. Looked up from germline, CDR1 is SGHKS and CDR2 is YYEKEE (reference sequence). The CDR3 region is CASSFAGLNTGELFF. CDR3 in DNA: TGTGCCAGCAGCTTTGCCGGGCTTAACACCGGGGAGCTGTTTTTT.

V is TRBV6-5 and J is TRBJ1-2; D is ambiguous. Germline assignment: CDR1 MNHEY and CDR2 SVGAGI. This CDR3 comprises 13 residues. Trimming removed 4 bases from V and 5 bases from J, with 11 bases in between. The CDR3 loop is CASSSSRVYGYTF. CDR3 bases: TGTGCCAGCAGTTCCTCCAGAGTTTATGGCTACACCTTC.

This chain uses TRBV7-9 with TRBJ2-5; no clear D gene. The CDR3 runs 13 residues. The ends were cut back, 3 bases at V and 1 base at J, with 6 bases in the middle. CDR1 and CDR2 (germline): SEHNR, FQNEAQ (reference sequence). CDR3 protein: CASSFFAQETQYF. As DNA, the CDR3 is TGTGCCAGCAGCTTCTTTGCCCAAGAGACCCAGTACTTC.

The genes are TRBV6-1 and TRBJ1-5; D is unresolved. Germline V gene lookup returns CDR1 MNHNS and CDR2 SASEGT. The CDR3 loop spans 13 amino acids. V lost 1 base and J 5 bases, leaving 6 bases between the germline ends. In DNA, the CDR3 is TGTGCCAGCAGTGAAGACAGTTATCAGCCCCAGCATTTT. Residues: CASSEDSYQPQHF.